The 32 T cell receptor beta chains below all came from one sample that was sequenced in a study of identifying expanded T cells in peripheral blood. Clones were sequenced by immunoSEQ multiplex PCR, and TCRdb holds only the in-frame ones, with some missing. The table includes some 81,000 clones, approximately 84% detected once. Sequencing was carried out using blood. The origin of the receptors is a person between 18 and 75 years old in good health.

This chain joins TRBV5-1 and TRBJ2-5, with 8 bases that match TRBD1. The germline gives CDR1 SGHRS, CDR2 YFSETQ. With 4 bases clipped from V and 4 bases from J, the junction kept 12 bases outside the gene matches. This CDR3 has 16 amino acids. The DNA for the CDR3 is TGCGCCAGCAGCCCCCGGGCAGGGGGCATGGGAGAGACCCAGTACTTC. Amino acids: CASSPRAGGMGETQYF. The complete variable domain, with remaining parts taken from reference TRBV5-1 and TRBJ2-5, reads KAGVTQTPRYLIKTRGQQVTLSCSPISGHRSVSWYQQTPGQGLQFLFEYFSETQRNKGNFPGRFSGRQFSNSRSEMNVSTLELGDSALYLCASSPRAGGMGETQYFGPGTRLLVL.

The rearrangement joins TRBV7-2 to TRBJ1-4; D gene unclear. The V end was cut by 3 bases, the J end by 5 bases, with 1 base between. CDR3 length: 11 residues. CDR1 is SGHTA and CDR2 is FQGNSA in the germline V gene. CDR3: CASSFNEKLFF. The CDR3 nucleotides read TGTGCCAGCAGCTTCAATGAAAAACTGTTTTTT.

The chain carries TRBV9 and TRBJ2-1; TRBD1 matches at 9 bases. V was clipped by 3 bases and J by 7 bases; unmatched bases: 14. The length of the CDR3 is 17 residues. The germline gives CDR1 SGDLS, CDR2 YYNGEE. CDR3 protein: CASSGFLGQGAGNEQFF. CDR3 sequence (DNA): TGTGCCAGCAGCGGGTTTCTGGGACAGGGTGCGGGAAATGAGCAGTTCTTC.

In this sample, this clone turned up a few times. The chain employs TRBV11-1 and TRBJ2-5; D not certain. The CDR3 is 13 residues long. The V gene's germline CDR1 is SGHAT and CDR2 FQDESV (reference sequence). The V gene lost 5 bases and the J gene lost 5 bases, with 12 bases spanning the gap. The CDR3, as DNA: TGTGCCAGCAGCCGACTGGTGGGGGAGACCCAGTACTTC. This codes for CASSRLVGETQYF.

The CDR3 reads CASSLADGGVGYGYTF. CDR3 coding DNA: TGTGCCAGCAGCTTAGCTGATGGGGGCGTAGGATATGGCTACACCTTC. The chain has TRBV7-9 and TRBJ1-2; TRBD1 might be the D (6 bases). Germline V CDR1 and CDR2: SEHNR, FQNEAQ (reference sequence). Trimming pared 0 bases from V and 5 bases from J, leaving 16 bases between. The CDR3 consists of 16 residues.

The chain recombines TRBV7-8 with TRBJ2-1; D possibly corresponds to TRBD2 (7 bases). This CDR3 is 14 amino acids long. V was pared by 1 base and J by 8 bases, with 12 bases between. The germline V gene encodes CDR1 SGHVS and CDR2 FQNEAQ. The DNA of the CDR3 is TGTGCCAGCAGCTTAGTAGGCGGGGGCGATGAGCAGTTCTTC. It translates to CASSLVGGGDEQFF. Based on the CDR3 plus reference TRBV7-8 and TRBJ2-1, the full variable domain is GAGVSQSPRYKVAKRGQDVALRCDPISGHVSLFWYQQALGQGPEFLTYFQNEAQLDKSGLPSDRFFAERPEGSVSTLKIQRTQQEDSAVYLCASSLVGGGDEQFFGPGTRLTVL.

The J gene is TRBJ1-2, the V gene TRBV19, with D possibly being TRBD1 (5 bases). V shed 4 bases and J shed 10 bases, with 22 bases lying between them. CDR3 length: 15 amino acids. Germline-derived CDR1 and CDR2 are LNHDA and SQIVND (reference sequence). DNA of the CDR3: TGTGCCAGTAGTACCCAACCGGGACCCGATAGTTACTACACCTTC. This encodes CASSTQPGPDSYYTF.

This clone was observed a few times. V is TRBV5-1 and J is TRBJ2-7; 7 bases are a match to TRBD1. From germline, CDR1 is SGHRS and CDR2 YFSETQ. Trimming took 0 bases from V and 5 from J; bases not matched to a gene: 8. This CDR3 is 15 amino acids long. The CDR3 reads CASSLGTGWENEQYF. Written as DNA, the CDR3 is TGCGCCAGCAGCTTGGGGACAGGCTGGGAGAACGAGCAGTACTTC.

In DNA form, the CDR3 reads TGTGCCAGCAGTTCCTTTGGCGACACTGAAGCTTTCTTT. Its protein is CASSSFGDTEAFF. V usage is TRBV6-5 and J usage is TRBJ1-1; D ambiguous. Trimming removed 4 bases from V and 3 bases from J, with 9 bases in between. Germline CDR1 reads MNHEY; CDR2 reads SVGAGI. CDR3 length equals 13 residues.

This sequence joins TRBV9 and TRBJ2-5; 8 bases match TRBD2. CDR3 length equals 19 residues. V shed 0 bases, J shed 2 bases, and the junction held 15 bases outside the gene matches. Germline-derived CDR1 and CDR2 are SGDLS and YYNGEE. The CDR3 DNA follows: TGTGCCAGCAGCGTAGCTGGAGGAGCGGGAGACCTGCCACAAGAGACCCAGTACTTC. It codes for CASSVAGGAGDLPQETQYF.

The chain employs TRBV4-3 and TRBJ2-5; 8 nucleotides match TRBD1. The CDR3 is made up of 15 amino acids. Per germline, CDR1 LGHNA and CDR2 YSLEER. Germline trimming cut 3 bases from V and 2 bases from J; bases unmatched to any gene: 5. The CDR3 loop is CASSQEDRVQETQYF. In DNA, the CDR3 is TGCGCCAGCAGCCAGGAGGACAGGGTACAAGAGACCCAGTACTTC.

The chain links TRBV7-3 to TRBJ2-1; 9 bases align to TRBD2. Germline V gives CDR1 SGHTA, CDR2 FQGTGA. V dropped 2 bases and J dropped 6; count of bases not matched to a gene: 2. CDR3 length: 14 amino acids. The CDR3 sequence is CASSLAGGSNEQFF. CDR3 coding DNA: TGTGCCAGCAGCTTAGCGGGAGGGTCCAATGAGCAGTTCTTC.

The chain combines TRBV5-8 with TRBJ2-1; no reliable D call. This CDR3 contains 13 residues. Germline V lookup: CDR1 SGHTS, CDR2 YDEGEE. Trimming removed 1 base from V and 4 bases from J, with 6 bases in between. The CDR3, as DNA: TGTGCCAGCAGCTTGCAACAGTACAATGAGCAGTTCTTC. Translated, it gives CASSLQQYNEQFF.

The chain has TRBV2 and TRBJ1-5; the D gene is possibly TRBD1 (5 bases). The CDR3 consists of 13 residues. The V gene lost 3 bases and the J gene lost 6 bases, with 9 bases spanning the gap. The germline gives CDR1 SNHLY, CDR2 FYNNEI. The CDR3 nucleotides read TGTGCCAGCAGTGAGGGGGGGGGTCAGCCCCAGCATTTT. This encodes CASSEGGGQPQHF.

The gene calls are TRBV4-3 and TRBJ1-4; maybe TRBD1 (5 bases). From germline, CDR1 is LGHNA and CDR2 YSLEER. This CDR3 is 13 amino acids long. The V gene lost 1 base and the J gene lost 6 bases, with 6 bases spanning the gap. The CDR3 is CASSQATDEKLFF. The DNA of the CDR3 is TGCGCCAGCAGCCAAGCGACAGATGAAAAACTGTTTTTT.

The chain carries TRBV6-4 and TRBJ2-1; 13 bases align to TRBD2. Germline V gene data show CDR1 as MRHNA and CDR2 as SNTAGT. The CDR3 has 21 residues. V was pared by 2 bases and J by 0 bases, with 13 bases of the junction left unmatched. The CDR3, as DNA: TGTGCCAGCAGTGACCCCCCGGAACTAGCGGGAGGGCCCAGCTCCTACAATGAGCAGTTCTTC. The encoded protein is CASSDPPELAGGPSSYNEQFF.

Only one count was recorded for this clone. The V gene is TRBV18, the J gene TRBJ2-1; 10 positions agree with TRBD2. Looked up from germline, CDR1 is KGHSH and CDR2 is LQKENI. With V trimmed by 6 bases and J by 2 bases, 10 bases remained unmatched. CDR3 size: 17 residues. For the CDR3, the DNA is TGTGCCAGCTCCCGAACTCCGGGACTAGCGACCTACAATGAGCAGTTCTTC. This encodes CASSRTPGLATYNEQFF. The entire variable domain, with the rest obtained from reference TRBV18 and TRBJ2-1, is as follows: NAGVMQNPRHLVRRRGQEARLRCSPMKGHSHVYWYRQLPEEGLKFMVYLQKENIIDESGMPKERFSAEFPKEGPSILRIQQVVRGDSAAYFCASSRTPGLATYNEQFFGPGTRLTVL.

The chain recombines TRBV28 with TRBJ2-1; TRBD1 matches at 7 bases. V trimming: 1 base; J trimming: 1 base; junction bases outside the gene matches: 4. From germline, CDR1 is MDHEN and CDR2 SYDVKM. The CDR3 totals 16 residues. The CDR3 region is CASSLLAGGSYNEQFF. CDR3 sequence (DNA): TGTGCCAGCAGTTTATTGGCAGGGGGATCCTACAATGAGCAGTTCTTC. The variable domain in full, with the rest retrieved from reference TRBV28 and TRBJ2-1, is DVKVTQSSRYLVKRTGEKVFLECVQDMDHENMFWYRQDPGLGLRLIYFSYDVKMKEKGDIPEGYSVSREKKERFSLILESASTNQTSMYLCASSLLAGGSYNEQFFGPGTRLTVL.

There are a few counts of this clone. The J gene is TRBJ2-3, the V gene TRBV4-1; 7 bases map to TRBD1. CDR1 and CDR2 (germline): MGHRA, YSYEKL. Trimming at V came to 1 base and at J to 0 bases, leaving 13 bases not matched to a gene. This CDR3 is built from 19 residues. CDR3 amino acids: CASSQGSYLGTVSTDTQYF. Written as DNA, the CDR3 is TGCGCCAGCAGCCAAGGAAGTTATTTGGGGACAGTGAGCACAGATACGCAGTATTTT.

The chain carries TRBV2 and TRBJ2-7; TRBD2 aligns across 8 bases. V lost 8 bases, J lost 2 bases, and 11 bases stayed unmatched. From germline, CDR1 is SNHLY and CDR2 FYNNEI. This CDR3 region has 15 residues. CDR3 sequence: CASVPSSGYTYEQYF. The CDR3 DNA is TGTGCCAGCGTACCCTCTAGCGGGTACACCTACGAGCAGTACTTC.

A few counts support this clone. The V call is TRBV7-2, the J call TRBJ2-5; D is undetermined. Trimming removed 1 base from V and 5 bases from J, with 5 bases in between. The V gene's germline CDR1 is SGHTA and CDR2 FQGNSA. The CDR3 is made up of 12 amino acids. CDR3 in DNA: TGTGCCAGCAGCTTAGGAGCTGAGACCCAGTACTTC. It codes for CASSLGAETQYF.

The J gene is TRBJ2-1, the V gene TRBV29-1, with 9 bases aligning to TRBD1. The germline V gene encodes CDR1 SQVTM and CDR2 ANQGSEA. CDR3 length: 14 residues. The CDR3 coding sequence is TGCAGTGGAAGGGACAGGGATTCCTACAATGAGCAGTTCTTC. Protein sequence: CSGRDRDSYNEQFF.

This chain joins TRBV6-5 and TRBJ2-1; D is perhaps TRBD1 (8 bases). The germline V gene has CDR1 MNHEY and CDR2 SVGAGI. The CDR3 has 15 amino acids. The germline V and J ends were trimmed by 7 bases and 4 bases, with 17 bases remaining between them. CDR3 protein: CASIGGTGGYNEQFF. The CDR3 nucleotides are TGTGCCAGCATCGGGGGGACAGGAGGTTACAATGAGCAGTTCTTC.

The CDR3 nucleotides read TGCGCCAGCAGCCAAGCACTAGCGGGCTACGAGCAGTACTTC. It specifies CASSQALAGYEQYF. This chain connects TRBV4-1 to TRBJ2-7; TRBD2 matches at 9 bases. Germline V CDR1 and CDR2: MGHRA, YSYEKL. The ends lost 1 base at V and 3 bases at J; junction bases unmatched: 1. The length of the CDR3 is 14 residues.

This clone was seen a few times. CDR3 loop: CASSVGAAGGTTDTQYF. The DNA of the CDR3 is TGTGCCAGCAGCGTAGGAGCGGCGGGAGGGACCACAGATACGCAGTATTTT. The chain joins TRBV9 to TRBJ2-3, with 9 bases matching TRBD2. V lost 0 bases to trimming and J lost 2 bases; unmatched junction nucleotides: 7. This CDR3 is built from 17 residues. Germline CDR1 SGDLS, CDR2 YYNGEE. The full variable domain, its missing parts supplied by reference TRBV9 and TRBJ2-3, is DSGVTQTPKHLITATGQRVTLRCSPRSGDLSVYWYQQSLDQGLQFLIQYYNGEERAKGNILERFSAQQFPDLHSELNLSSLELGDSALYFCASSVGAAGGTTDTQYFGPGTRLTVL.

This chain uses TRBV7-2 with TRBJ1-6, with 7 bases that match TRBD1. This CDR3 is built from 14 residues. Germline V gene data show CDR1 as SGHTA and CDR2 as FQGNSA. The V gene end was trimmed by 5 bases and the J gene end by 14 bases; junction bases not matched to a gene: 12. CDR3 DNA: TGTGCCAGCAGCCATCCCGGGACAGAGAGGACCCTCCACTTT. As protein: CASSHPGTERTLHF.

The chain uses TRBV28 and TRBJ2-1; unclear D gene. With 6 bases removed from V and 5 bases from J, the gap between germline ends came to 11 bases. Germline V CDR1 and CDR2: MDHEN, SYDVKM. There are 13 residues in the CDR3. This CDR3 reads CASSPALNNEQFF. CDR3 DNA: TGTGCCAGCAGCCCCGCACTCAACAATGAGCAGTTCTTC.

The chain is built from TRBV28 and TRBJ1-1; D may be TRBD1 (5 bases). This CDR3 spans 14 amino acids. Germline V gene lookup returns CDR1 MDHEN and CDR2 SYDVKM. Trimming pared 3 bases from V and 1 base from J, leaving 9 bases between. CDR3 amino acids: CASSFSGGNTEAFF. The CDR3 DNA sequence: TGTGCCAGCAGTTTCTCCGGGGGGAACACTGAAGCTTTCTTT.

The rearrangement joins TRBV29-1 to TRBJ1-3, with D uncertain. Germline-derived CDR1 and CDR2 are SQVTM and ANQGSEA. Trimming left V 3 bases short and J 1 base short, with 10 bases between. This CDR3 is built from 14 residues. The CDR3 loop reads CSVEVPGSGNTIYF. The CDR3 nucleotides read TGCAGCGTTGAGGTTCCCGGGTCTGGAAACACCATATATTTT.

J is TRBJ1-1 and V is TRBV29-1, with unresolved D. CDR1 is SQVTM, CDR2 ANQGSEA, per germline. The CDR3 has 14 residues. Trimming shortened V by 5 bases and J by 2 bases, and 15 bases separated the two germline ends. CDR3 bases: TGCAGCGTTCGACCTAGACCCCCTAACACTGAAGCTTTCTTT. Its translation: CSVRPRPPNTEAFF.

The chain combines TRBV2 with TRBJ2-1; TRBD1 or TRBD2 may be the D gene (5 bases each). Germline CDR1 and CDR2: SNHLY and FYNNEI. The CDR3 length is 13 residues. V was trimmed by 6 bases and J by 7 bases, leaving 13 bases between them. Here the CDR3 reads CASRGDAANEQFF. In nucleotides, the CDR3 is TGTGCCAGCAGAGGGGACGCAGCTAATGAGCAGTTCTTC.

The rearrangement uses TRBV7-9 and TRBJ2-7; 10 nucleotides agree with TRBD2. V dropped 1 base and J dropped 3; count of bases not matched to a gene: 9. The CDR3 consists of 17 residues. From germline, CDR1 is SEHNR and CDR2 FQNEAQ (reference sequence). CDR3 protein: CASSLVGGTSESYEQYF. CDR3 nucleotides: TGTGCCAGCAGCTTAGTAGGGGGGACTAGCGAAAGCTACGAGCAGTACTTC.